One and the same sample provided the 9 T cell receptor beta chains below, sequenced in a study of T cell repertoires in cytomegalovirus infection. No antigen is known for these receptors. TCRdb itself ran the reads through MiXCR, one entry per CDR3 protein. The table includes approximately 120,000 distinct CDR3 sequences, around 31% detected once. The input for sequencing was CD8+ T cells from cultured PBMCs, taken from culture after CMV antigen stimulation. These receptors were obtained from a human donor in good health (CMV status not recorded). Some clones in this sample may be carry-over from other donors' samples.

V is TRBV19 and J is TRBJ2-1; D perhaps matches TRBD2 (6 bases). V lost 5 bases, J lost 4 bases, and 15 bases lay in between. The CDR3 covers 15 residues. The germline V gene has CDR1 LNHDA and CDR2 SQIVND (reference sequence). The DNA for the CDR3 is TGTGCCAGTAGTTTGTCAGGGACTTCATACAATGAGCAGTTCTTC. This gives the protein CASSLSGTSYNEQFF.

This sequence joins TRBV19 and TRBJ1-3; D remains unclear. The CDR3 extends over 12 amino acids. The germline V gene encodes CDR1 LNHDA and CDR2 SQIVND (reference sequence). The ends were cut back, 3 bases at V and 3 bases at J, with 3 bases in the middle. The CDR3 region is CASSMDGNTIYF. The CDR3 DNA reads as TGTGCCAGTAGTATGGATGGAAACACCATATATTTT.

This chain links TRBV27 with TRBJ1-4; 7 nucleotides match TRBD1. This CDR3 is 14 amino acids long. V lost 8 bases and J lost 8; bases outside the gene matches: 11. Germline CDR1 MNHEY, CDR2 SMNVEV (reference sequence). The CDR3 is CASSPRGAIEKLFF. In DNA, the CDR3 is TGTGCCAGCTCCCCCAGGGGGGCAATCGAAAAACTGTTTTTT.

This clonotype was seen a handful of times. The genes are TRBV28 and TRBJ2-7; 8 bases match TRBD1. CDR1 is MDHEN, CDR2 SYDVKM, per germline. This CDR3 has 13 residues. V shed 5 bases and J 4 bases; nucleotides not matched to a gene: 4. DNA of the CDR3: TGTGCCAGCAGTCTCTGGACAGGGTACGAGCAGTACTTC. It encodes CASSLWTGYEQYF.

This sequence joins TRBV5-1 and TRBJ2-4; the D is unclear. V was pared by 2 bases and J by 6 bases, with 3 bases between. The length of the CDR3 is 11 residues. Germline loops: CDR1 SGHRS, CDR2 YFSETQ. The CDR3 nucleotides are TGCGCCAGCAGCTTTGGAAACATTCAGTACTTC. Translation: CASSFGNIQYF.

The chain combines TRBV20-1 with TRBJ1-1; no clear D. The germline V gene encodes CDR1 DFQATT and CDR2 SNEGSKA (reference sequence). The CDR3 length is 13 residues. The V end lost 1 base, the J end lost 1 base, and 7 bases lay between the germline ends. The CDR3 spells CSARGWGNTEAFF. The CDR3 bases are TGCAGTGCTAGAGGTTGGGGGAACACTGAAGCTTTCTTT.

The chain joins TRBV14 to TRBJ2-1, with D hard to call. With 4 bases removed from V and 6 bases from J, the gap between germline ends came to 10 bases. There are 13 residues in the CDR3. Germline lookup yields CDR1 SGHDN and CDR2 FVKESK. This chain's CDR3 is CASSPALTNEQFF. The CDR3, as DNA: TGTGCCAGCAGCCCGGCTCTGACCAATGAGCAGTTCTTC.

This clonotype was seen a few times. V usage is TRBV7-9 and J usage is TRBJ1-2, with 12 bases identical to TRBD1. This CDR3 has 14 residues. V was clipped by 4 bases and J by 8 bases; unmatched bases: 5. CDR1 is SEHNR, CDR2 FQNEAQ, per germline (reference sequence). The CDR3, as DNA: TGTGCCAGCAGCTCGGGACAGGGGGCTTACGGCTACACCTTC. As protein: CASSSGQGAYGYTF.

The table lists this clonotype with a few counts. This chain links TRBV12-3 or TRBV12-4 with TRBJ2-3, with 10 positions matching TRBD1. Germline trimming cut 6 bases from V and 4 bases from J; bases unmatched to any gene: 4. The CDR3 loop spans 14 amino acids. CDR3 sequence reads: CASRKTGGADTQYF. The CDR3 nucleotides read TGTGCCAGCAGGAAGACAGGGGGCGCAGATACGCAGTATTTT.